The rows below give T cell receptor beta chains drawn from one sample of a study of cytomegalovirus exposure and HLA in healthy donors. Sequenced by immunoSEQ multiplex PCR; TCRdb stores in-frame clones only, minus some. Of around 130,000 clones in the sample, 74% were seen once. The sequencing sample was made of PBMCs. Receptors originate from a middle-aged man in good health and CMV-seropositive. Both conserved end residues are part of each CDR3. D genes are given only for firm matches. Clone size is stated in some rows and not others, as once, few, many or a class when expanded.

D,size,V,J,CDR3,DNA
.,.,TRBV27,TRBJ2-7,CASSSKYEQYF,TGTGCCAGCAGTTCCAAATACGAGCAGTACTTC
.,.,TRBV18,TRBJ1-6,CASSPPEGQTYNSPLHF,TGTGCCAGCTCACCACCGGAGGGGCAGACCTATAATTCACCCCTCCACTTT
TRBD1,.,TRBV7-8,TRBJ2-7,CASSTTGGRYEQYF,TGTGCCAGCAGCACGACAGGGGGACGGTACGAGCAGTACTTC
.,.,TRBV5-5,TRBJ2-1,CASSSSDGYNEQFF,TGTGCCAGCAGCTCGAGCGACGGCTACAATGAGCAGTTCTTC
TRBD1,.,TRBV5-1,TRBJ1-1,CASSFGQGRSTEAFF,TGCGCCAGCAGCTTCGGACAGGGGAGGTCCACTGAAGCTTTCTTT
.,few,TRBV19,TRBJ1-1,CASFPGGMVKMNTEAFF,TGTGCCTCTTTTCCCGGCGGTATGGTGAAAATGAACACTGAAGCTTTCTTT
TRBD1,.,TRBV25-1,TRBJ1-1,CASSELEDRGRMAEAFF,TGTGCCAGCAGTGAATTGGAGGACAGGGGGCGTATGGCTGAAGCTTTCTTT
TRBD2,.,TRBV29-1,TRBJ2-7,CSVEVPSGNRGEQYF,TGCAGCGTTGAAGTACCTAGCGGGAATCGCGGCGAGCAGTACTTC
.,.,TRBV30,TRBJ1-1,CAWSVVLGARGGAFF,TGTGCCTGGAGTGTCGTCTTAGGGGCTAGGGGTGGCGCTTTCTTT
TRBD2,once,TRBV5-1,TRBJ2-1,CASSLGLAGPNEQFF,TGCGCCAGCAGCCTAGGACTAGCGGGTCCGAATGAGCAGTTCTTC
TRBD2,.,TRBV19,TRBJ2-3,CASRPLAGMDTQYF,TGTGCCAGTAGGCCCTTAGCGGGAATGGATACGCAGTATTTT
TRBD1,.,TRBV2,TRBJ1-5,CASSGGQGNQPQHF,TGTGCCAGCAGTGGAGGACAGGGCAATCAGCCCCAGCATTTT
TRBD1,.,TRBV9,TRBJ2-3,CASSTGQGTDTQYF,TGTGCCAGCAGCACCGGACAGGGCACAGATACGCAGTATTTT
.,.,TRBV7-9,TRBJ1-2,CASSSESTVDYGYTF,TGTGCCAGCAGCTCAGAATCGACAGTGGACTATGGCTACACCTTC
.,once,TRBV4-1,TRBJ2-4,CASSQDRVARVNQYF,TGCGCCAGCAGCCAAGATCGGGTGGCTCGGGTTAATCAGTACTTC
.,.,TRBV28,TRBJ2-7,CARKGLGSSYEQYF,TGTGCCAGGAAGGGACTGGGGAGCTCCTACGAGCAGTACTTC
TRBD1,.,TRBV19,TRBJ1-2,CASSIARRTTGVHYGYTF,TGTGCCAGTAGTATCGCACGCCGTACGACAGGGGTCCACTATGGCTACACCTTC
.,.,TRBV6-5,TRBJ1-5,CASSYSINQPQHF,TGTGCCAGCAGTTACTCTATCAATCAGCCCCAGCATTTT
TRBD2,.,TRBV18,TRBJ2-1,CASSPDRLAGGNEQFF,TGTGCCAGCTCACCAGATCGACTAGCGGGAGGAAATGAGCAGTTCTTC
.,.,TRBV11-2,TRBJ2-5,CASSLNSVGETQYF,TGTGCCAGCAGCTTAAATAGCGTGGGAGAGACCCAGTACTTC
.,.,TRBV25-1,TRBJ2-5,CASSEGTSPQETQYF,TGTGCCAGCAGTGAAGGGACTTCGCCTCAAGAGACCCAGTACTTC
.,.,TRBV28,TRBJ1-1,CASRLGTLTEAFF,TGTGCCAGCAGGCTAGGTACGCTCACTGAAGCTTTCTTT